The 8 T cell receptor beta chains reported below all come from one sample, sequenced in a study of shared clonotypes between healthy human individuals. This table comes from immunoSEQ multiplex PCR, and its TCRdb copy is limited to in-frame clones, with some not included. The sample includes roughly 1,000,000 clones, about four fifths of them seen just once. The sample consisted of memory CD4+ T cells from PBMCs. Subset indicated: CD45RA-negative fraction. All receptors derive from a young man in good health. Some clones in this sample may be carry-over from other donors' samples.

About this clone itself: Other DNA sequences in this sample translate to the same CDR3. CDR3 sequence reads: CASSKDSSNQPQHF. The CDR3 nucleotides are TGTGCCAGCAGTAAAGACTCTAGCAATCAGCCCCAGCATTTT. The V and J genes are TRBV2 and TRBJ1-5; no reliable D call. Germline loops: CDR1 SNHLY, CDR2 FYNNEI. The CDR3 consists of 14 residues. Trimming left V 5 bases short and J 0 bases short, with 8 bases between.

Written as DNA, the CDR3 is TGTGCCAGTAGTCCTCGGACAGGGGGCCTGCCCCAGCATTTT. Protein sequence: CASSPRTGGLPQHF. The chain combines TRBV19 with TRBJ1-5; 11 nucleotides match TRBD1. V lost 5 bases and J lost 9; bases outside the gene matches: 6. This CDR3 has 14 amino acids. Germline assignment: CDR1 LNHDA and CDR2 SQIVND (reference sequence).

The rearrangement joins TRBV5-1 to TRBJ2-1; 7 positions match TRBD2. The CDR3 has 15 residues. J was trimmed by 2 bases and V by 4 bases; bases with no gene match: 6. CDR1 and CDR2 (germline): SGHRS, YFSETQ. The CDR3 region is CASSLRGGTYNEQFF. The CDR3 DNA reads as TGCGCCAGCAGCCTTCGCGGGGGTACCTACAATGAGCAGTTCTTC. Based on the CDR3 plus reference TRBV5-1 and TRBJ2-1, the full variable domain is KAGVTQTPRYLIKTRGQQVTLSCSPISGHRSVSWYQQTPGQGLQFLFEYFSETQRNKGNFPGRFSGRQFSNSRSEMNVSTLELGDSALYLCASSLRGGTYNEQFFGPGTRLTVL.

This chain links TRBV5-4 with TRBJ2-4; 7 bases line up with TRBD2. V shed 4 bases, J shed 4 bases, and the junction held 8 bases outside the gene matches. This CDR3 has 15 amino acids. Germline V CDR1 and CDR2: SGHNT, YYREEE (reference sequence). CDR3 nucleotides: TGTGCCAGCAGCGTGGGGGGAGGGTCGAAAAACATTCAGTACTTC. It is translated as CASSVGGGSKNIQYF.

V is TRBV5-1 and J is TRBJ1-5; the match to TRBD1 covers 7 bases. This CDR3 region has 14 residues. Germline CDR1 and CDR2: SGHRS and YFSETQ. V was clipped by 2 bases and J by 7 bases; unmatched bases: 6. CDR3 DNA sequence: TGCGCCAGCAGCTTTAGGTCAGGGGGGCAGCCCCAGCATTTT. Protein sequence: CASSFRSGGQPQHF.

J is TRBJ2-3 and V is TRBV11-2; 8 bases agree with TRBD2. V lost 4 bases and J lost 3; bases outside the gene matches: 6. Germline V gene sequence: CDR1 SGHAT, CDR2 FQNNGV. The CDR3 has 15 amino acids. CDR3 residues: CASSSWSGRTDTQYF. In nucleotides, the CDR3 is TGTGCCAGCAGCTCATGGAGCGGGAGAACAGATACGCAGTATTTT.

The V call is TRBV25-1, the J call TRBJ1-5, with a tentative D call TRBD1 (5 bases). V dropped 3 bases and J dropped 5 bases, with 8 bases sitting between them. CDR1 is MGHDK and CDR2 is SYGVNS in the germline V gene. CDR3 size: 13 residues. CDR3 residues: CASSDVGHQPQHF. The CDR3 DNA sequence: TGTGCCAGCAGTGACGTGGGGCATCAGCCCCAGCATTTT.

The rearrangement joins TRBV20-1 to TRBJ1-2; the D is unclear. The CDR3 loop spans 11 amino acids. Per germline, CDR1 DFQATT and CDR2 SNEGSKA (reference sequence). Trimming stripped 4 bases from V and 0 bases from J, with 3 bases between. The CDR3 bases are TGCAGTGCTAACACTAACTATGGCTACACCTTC. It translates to CSANTNYGYTF.